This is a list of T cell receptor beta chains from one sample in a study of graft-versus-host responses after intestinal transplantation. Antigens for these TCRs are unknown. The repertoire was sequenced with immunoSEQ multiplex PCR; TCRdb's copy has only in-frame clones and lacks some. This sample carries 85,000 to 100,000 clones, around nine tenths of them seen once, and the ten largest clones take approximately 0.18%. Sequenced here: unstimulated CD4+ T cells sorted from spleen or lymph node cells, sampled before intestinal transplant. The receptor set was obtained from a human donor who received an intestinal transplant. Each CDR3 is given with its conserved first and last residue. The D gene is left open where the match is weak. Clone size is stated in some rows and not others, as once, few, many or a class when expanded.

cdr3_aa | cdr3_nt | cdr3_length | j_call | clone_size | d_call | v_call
CASSINRLADFTDTQYF | TGTGCCAGCAGCATCAATCGACTAGCGGATTTCACAGATACGCAGTATTTT | 17 | TRBJ2-3 | . | TRBD2 | TRBV7-9
CASSFGTGRSTEAFF | TGTGCCAGCAGCTTTGGAACAGGGCGGAGCACTGAAGCTTTCTTT | 15 | TRBJ1-1 | . | . | TRBV5-6
CASSSGTGRVGANVLTF | TGTGCCAGCAGCTCCGGGACAGGGCGGGTCGGGGCCAACGTCCTGACTTTC | 17 | TRBJ2-6 | . | TRBD1 | TRBV7-2
CAWSRDSLTDTQYF | TGTGCCTGGAGTCGGGACAGCCTCACAGATACGCAGTATTTT | 14 | TRBJ2-3 | . | TRBD1 | TRBV30
CASSPLAGGRNTGELFF | TGTGCCAGCAGCCCCTTAGCGGGGGGGAGGAACACCGGGGAGCTGTTTTTT | 17 | TRBJ2-2 | . | TRBD2 | TRBV9
CSAGSGKGPSYNEQFF | TGCAGCGCCGGTAGCGGGAAGGGGCCCTCCTACAATGAGCAGTTCTTC | 16 | TRBJ2-1 | . | TRBD2 | TRBV29-1
CASSPPGLALSSYNEQFF | TGTGCCAGCTCACCACCGGGACTAGCACTGAGCTCCTACAATGAGCAGTTCTTC | 18 | TRBJ2-1 | . | TRBD2 | TRBV18
CASSSGQGDGYTF | TGCGCCAGCAGCTCTGGACAGGGAGATGGCTACACCTTC | 13 | TRBJ1-2 | . | TRBD1 | TRBV5-1
CASSGSGDLQETQYF | TGTGCCAGCAGCGGCTCGGGAGATCTGCAAGAGACCCAGTACTTC | 15 | TRBJ2-5 | . | . | TRBV7-7
CASSVDGYYGYTF | TGTGCCAGCAGCGTGGACGGGTACTATGGCTACACCTTC | 13 | TRBJ1-2 | . | . | TRBV5-4
CASSVPRTGQGAFF | TGTGCCAGTAGTGTCCCCCGGACGGGCCAGGGAGCTTTCTTT | 14 | TRBJ1-1 | once | . | TRBV19
CASSYGGVSYEQYF | TGTGCCAGCAGTTACGGCGGGGTCTCCTACGAGCAGTACTTC | 14 | TRBJ2-7 | . | . | TRBV6-6
CSVGGLAGSSYNEQFF | TGCAGCGTCGGGGGACTAGCGGGGAGCTCCTACAATGAGCAGTTCTTC | 16 | TRBJ2-1 | . | TRBD2 | TRBV29-1
CASSLRLTRHTDTQYF | TGTGCCAGCAGTTTACGCTTGACTAGACACACAGATACGCAGTATTTT | 16 | TRBJ2-3 | . | . | TRBV27
CASSQEPGLGVYF | TGCGCCAGCAGCCAAGAGCCCGGGCTGGGAGTGTACTTC | 13 | TRBJ2-7 | once | . | TRBV4-1
CASSFTTGKAYEQYF | TGTGCCAGCAGCTTCACGACAGGGAAGGCCTACGAGCAGTACTTC | 15 | TRBJ2-7 | . | TRBD1 | TRBV11-2
CASSQAGFSSYEQYF | TGCGCCAGCAGCCAAGCAGGGTTTAGCTCCTACGAGCAGTACTTC | 15 | TRBJ2-7 | . | . | TRBV4-1
CASSSGGTSQETQYF | TGTGCCAGCAGCTCCGGGGGGACTAGCCAAGAGACCCAGTACTTC | 15 | TRBJ2-5 | . | TRBD2 | TRBV11-1
CASSNAGGTEAFF | TGTGCCAGCAGCAACGCAGGAGGCACTGAAGCTTTCTTT | 13 | TRBJ1-1 | . | . | TRBV7-6
CASSLKRAGGPTDTQYF | TGTGCCAGCAGCTTAAAACGAGCGGGGGGGCCGACAGATACGCAGTATTTT | 17 | TRBJ2-3 | . | TRBD2 | TRBV7-3
CASSAVIGMKGYTF | TGTGCCAGCAGCGCAGTGATTGGTATGAAAGGCTACACCTTC | 14 | TRBJ1-2 | . | . | TRBV9
CASTSLGLMDGYTF | TGTGCCAGCACCTCCTTGGGCCTTATGGATGGCTACACCTTC | 14 | TRBJ1-2 | . | . | TRBV11-2
CASSVEGLGVDTQYF | TGTGCCAGCAGCGTCGAGGGACTAGGAGTCGATACGCAGTATTTT | 15 | TRBJ2-3 | . | TRBD2 | TRBV9
CASSQDGQGRDTQYF | TGCGCCAGCAGCCAAGACGGACAGGGTAGAGATACGCAGTATTTT | 15 | TRBJ2-3 | . | TRBD1 | TRBV4-3
CASSLSAGIPLHF | TGTGCCAGCAGCTTATCCGCCGGGATCCCCCTCCACTTT | 13 | TRBJ1-6 | . | . | TRBV7-2
CASSLEDSYEQYF | TGTGCCAGCAGCTTAGAGGACAGCTACGAGCAGTACTTC | 13 | TRBJ2-7 | . | . | TRBV11-2
CASSYSRGGRNTEAFF | TGTGCCAGCAGTTACTCGCGGGGCGGAAGGAACACTGAAGCTTTCTTT | 16 | TRBJ1-1 | . | . | TRBV6-5
CASSYLQGDGYTF | TGTGCCAGCAGTTACTTACAGGGGGATGGCTACACCTTC | 13 | TRBJ1-2 | . | TRBD1 | TRBV6-5
CAWRGGQGSSGANVLTF | TGTGCCTGGAGAGGCGGACAGGGGAGCTCTGGGGCCAACGTCCTGACTTTC | 17 | TRBJ2-6 | . | TRBD1 | TRBV30
CASSDQGVLNQPQHF | TGTGCCAGCAGTGATCAGGGGGTCCTCAATCAGCCCCAGCATTTT | 15 | TRBJ1-5 | . | TRBD1 | TRBV6-1
CASRRWTGWDRQPQHF | TGTGCCAGCAGACGATGGACAGGGTGGGACCGGCAGCCCCAGCATTTT | 16 | TRBJ1-5 | . | TRBD1 | TRBV6-6
CASSPRSHNEQFF | TGTGCCAGCAGCCCCCGTAGCCACAATGAGCAGTTCTTC | 13 | TRBJ2-1 | . | . | TRBV11-2
CARTGGGGTDTQYF | TGTGCCAGAACAGGGGGCGGGGGCACAGATACGCAGTATTTT | 14 | TRBJ2-3 | few | TRBD1 | TRBV2
CASSPRLAGNEQFF | TGCGCCAGCAGCCCGCGACTAGCGGGCAATGAGCAGTTCTTC | 14 | TRBJ2-1 | once | TRBD2 | TRBV4-3
CASSLEATGPGNEQFF | TGTGCCAGCAGCTTAGAAGCGACAGGGCCGGGGAATGAGCAGTTCTTC | 16 | TRBJ2-1 | . | TRBD1 | TRBV7-2
CASSLLQGNGYTF | TGTGCCAGCAGTTTATTACAGGGGAATGGCTACACCTTC | 13 | TRBJ1-2 | . | TRBD1 | TRBV27
CASSQPTGDDNSPLHF | TGTGCCAGCAGCCAGCCGACAGGAGATGATAATTCACCCCTCCACTTT | 16 | TRBJ1-6 | few | . | TRBV14
CAISDGDSPLHF | TGTGCCATCAGTGACGGGGATTCACCCCTCCACTTT | 12 | TRBJ1-6 | . | . | TRBV10-3
CAISDRTSGGLFF | TGTGCCATCAGTGATCGGACTAGCGGTGGGCTGTTTTTT | 13 | TRBJ2-2 | few | TRBD2 | TRBV10-3
CASSIGRGNTEAFF | TGTGCCAGTAGTATCGGCAGGGGGAACACTGAAGCTTTCTTT | 14 | TRBJ1-1 | . | . | TRBV19
CASSSSVTHTEAFF | TGTGCCAGCAGCTCTTCAGTTACCCACACTGAAGCTTTCTTT | 14 | TRBJ1-1 | . | . | TRBV9
CASSSWGTGGTEAFF | TGTGCCAGCAGCTCATGGGGGACAGGGGGCACTGAAGCTTTCTTT | 15 | TRBJ1-1 | . | TRBD1 | TRBV7-2
CASRALVPFNEQFF | TGTGCCAGCAGGGCCCTGGTGCCTTTCAATGAGCAGTTCTTC | 14 | TRBJ2-1 | . | . | TRBV6-5
CAWSGAVQGAEAFF | TGTGCCTGGAGTGGGGCCGTACAGGGAGCTGAAGCTTTCTTT | 14 | TRBJ1-1 | . | . | TRBV30
CASFSRTGGNTEAFF | TGTGCCTCGTTTTCAAGGACAGGTGGGAACACTGAAGCTTTCTTT | 15 | TRBJ1-1 | once | TRBD1 | TRBV30
CASSLELDTEAFF | TGCGCCAGCAGCTTGGAGTTAGACACTGAAGCTTTCTTT | 13 | TRBJ1-1 | . | . | TRBV5-1